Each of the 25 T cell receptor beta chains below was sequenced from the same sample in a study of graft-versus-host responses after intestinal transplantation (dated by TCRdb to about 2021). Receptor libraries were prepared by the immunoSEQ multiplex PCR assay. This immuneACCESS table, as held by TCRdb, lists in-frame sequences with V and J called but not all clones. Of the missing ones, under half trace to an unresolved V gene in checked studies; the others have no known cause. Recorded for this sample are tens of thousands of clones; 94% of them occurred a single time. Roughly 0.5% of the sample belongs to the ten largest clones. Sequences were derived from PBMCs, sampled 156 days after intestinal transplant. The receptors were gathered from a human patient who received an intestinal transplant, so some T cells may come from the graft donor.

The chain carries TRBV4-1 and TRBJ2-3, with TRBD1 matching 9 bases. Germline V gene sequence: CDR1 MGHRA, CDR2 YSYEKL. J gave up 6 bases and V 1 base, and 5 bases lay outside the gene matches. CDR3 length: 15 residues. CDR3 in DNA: TGCGCCAGCAGCCAAGCCGGACAGGGGTACGATACGCAGTATTTT. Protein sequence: CASSQAGQGYDTQYF.

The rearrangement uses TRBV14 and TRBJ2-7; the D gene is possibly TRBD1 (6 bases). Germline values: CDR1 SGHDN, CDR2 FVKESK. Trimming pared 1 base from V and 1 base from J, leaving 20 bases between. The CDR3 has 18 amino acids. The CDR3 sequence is CASSQGGPGPVGSYEQYF. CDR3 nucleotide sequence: TGTGCCAGCAGCCAAGGGGGGCCGGGTCCCGTTGGGTCCTACGAGCAGTACTTC.

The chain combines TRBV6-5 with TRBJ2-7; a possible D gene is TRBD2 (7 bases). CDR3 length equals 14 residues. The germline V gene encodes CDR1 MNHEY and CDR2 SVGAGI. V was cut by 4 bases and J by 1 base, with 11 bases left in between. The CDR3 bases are TGTGCCAGCAGTTTCGGGGGGCCATCCTACGAGCAGTACTTC. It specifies CASSFGGPSYEQYF.

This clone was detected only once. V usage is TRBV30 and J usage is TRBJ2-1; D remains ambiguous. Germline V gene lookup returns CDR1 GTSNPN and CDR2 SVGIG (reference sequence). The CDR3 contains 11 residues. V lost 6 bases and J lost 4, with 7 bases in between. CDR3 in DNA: TGTGCCTGCGGGCAGTACAATGAGCAGTTCTTC. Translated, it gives CACGQYNEQFF.

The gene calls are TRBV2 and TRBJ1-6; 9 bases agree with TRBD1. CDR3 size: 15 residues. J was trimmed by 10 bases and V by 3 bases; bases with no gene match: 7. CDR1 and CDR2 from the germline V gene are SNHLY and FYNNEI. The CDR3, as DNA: TGTGCCAGCAGTGACCTGGGACAGGGTGACTCACCCCTCCACTTT. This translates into CASSDLGQGDSPLHF.

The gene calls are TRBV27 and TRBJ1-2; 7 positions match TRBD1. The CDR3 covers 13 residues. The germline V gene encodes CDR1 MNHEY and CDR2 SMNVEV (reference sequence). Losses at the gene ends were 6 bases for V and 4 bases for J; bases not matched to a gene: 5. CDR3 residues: CASSPDRSYGYTF. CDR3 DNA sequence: TGTGCCAGCAGCCCGGACAGGAGCTATGGCTACACCTTC.

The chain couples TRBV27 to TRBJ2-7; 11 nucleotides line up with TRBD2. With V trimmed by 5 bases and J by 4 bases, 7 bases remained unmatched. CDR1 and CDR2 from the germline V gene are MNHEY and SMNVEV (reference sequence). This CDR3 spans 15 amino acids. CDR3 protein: CASSPLAGGNYEQYF. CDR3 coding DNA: TGTGCCAGCAGTCCTCTAGCGGGAGGCAATTACGAGCAGTACTTC.

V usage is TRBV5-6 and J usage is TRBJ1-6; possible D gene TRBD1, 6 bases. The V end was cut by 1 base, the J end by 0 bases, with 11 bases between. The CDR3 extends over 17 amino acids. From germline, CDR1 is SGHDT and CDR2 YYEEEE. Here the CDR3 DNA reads TGTGCCAGCAGCTTGAGAGGGGGGAGCTCCTATAATTCACCCCTCCACTTT. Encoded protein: CASSLRGGSSYNSPLHF. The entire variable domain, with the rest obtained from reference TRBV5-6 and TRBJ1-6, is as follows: DAGVTQSPTHLIKTRGQQVTLRCSPKSGHDTVSWYQQALGQGPQFIFQYYEEEERQRGNFPDRFSGHQFPNYSSELNVNALLLGDSALYLCASSLRGGSSYNSPLHFGNGTRLTVT.

The CDR3 bases are TGCAGCGTATTAATCCTCGGCGGGAGTTATGAGCAGTTCTTC. Its translation: CSVLILGGSYEQFF. The chain combines TRBV29-1 with TRBJ2-1; 7 nucleotides align to TRBD2. Germline trimming cut 6 bases from V and 8 bases from J; bases unmatched to any gene: 13. Germline V CDR1 and CDR2: SQVTM, ANQGSEA. The CDR3 consists of 14 residues.

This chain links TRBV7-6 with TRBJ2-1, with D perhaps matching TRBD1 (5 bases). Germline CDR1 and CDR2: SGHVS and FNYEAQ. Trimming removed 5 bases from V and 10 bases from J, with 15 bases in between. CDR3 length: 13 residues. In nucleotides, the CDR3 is TGTGCCAGCAGCCCCGCCAGGGCGGCCGAGCAGTTCTTC. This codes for CASSPARAAEQFF. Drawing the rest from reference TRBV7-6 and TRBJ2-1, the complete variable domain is GAGVSQSPRYKVTKRGQDVALRCDPISGHVSLYWYRQALGQGPEFLTYFNYEAQQDKSGLPNDRFSAERPEGSISTLTIQRTEQRDSAMYRCASSPARAAEQFFGPGTRLTVL.

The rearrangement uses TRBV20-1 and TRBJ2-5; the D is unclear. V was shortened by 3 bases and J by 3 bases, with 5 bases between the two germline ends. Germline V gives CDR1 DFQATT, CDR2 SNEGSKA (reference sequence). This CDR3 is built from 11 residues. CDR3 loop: CSARLEETQYF. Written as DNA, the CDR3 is TGCAGTGCTAGGCTAGAAGAGACCCAGTACTTC.

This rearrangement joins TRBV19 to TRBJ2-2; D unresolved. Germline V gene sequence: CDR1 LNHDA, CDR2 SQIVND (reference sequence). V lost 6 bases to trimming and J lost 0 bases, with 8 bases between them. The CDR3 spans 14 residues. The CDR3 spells CASSRLANTGELFF. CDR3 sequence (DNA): TGTGCCAGTAGCAGACTCGCGAACACCGGGGAGCTGTTTTTT.

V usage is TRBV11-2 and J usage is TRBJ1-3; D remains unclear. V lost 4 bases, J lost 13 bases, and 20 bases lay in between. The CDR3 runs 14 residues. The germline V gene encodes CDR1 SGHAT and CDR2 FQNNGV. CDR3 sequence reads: CASSSFFPSYPIYF. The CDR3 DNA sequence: TGTGCCAGCAGCTCCTTTTTTCCCTCATATCCGATATATTTT. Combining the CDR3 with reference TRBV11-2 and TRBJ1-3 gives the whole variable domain EAGVAQSPRYKIIEKRQSVAFWCNPISGHATLYWYQQILGQGPKLLIQFQNNGVVDDSQLPKDRFSAERLKGVDSTLKIQPAKLEDSAVYLCASSSFFPSYPIYFGEGSWLTVV.

In DNA form, the CDR3 reads TGTGCCAGCAGCCACTGGAAAGGTTCCATGAACACTGAAGCTTTCTTT. Its translation is CASSHWKGSMNTEAFF. This sequence joins TRBV7-6 and TRBJ1-1; D uncertain. This CDR3 has 16 residues. The germline CDR1 and CDR2 sequences are SGHVS and FNYEAQ. V was cut by 5 bases and J by 0 bases, with 16 bases left in between.

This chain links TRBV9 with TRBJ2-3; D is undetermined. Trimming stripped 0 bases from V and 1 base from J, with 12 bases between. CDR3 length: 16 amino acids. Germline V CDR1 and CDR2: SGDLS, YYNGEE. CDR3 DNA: TGTGCCAGCAGCGTAGAAGGAAGAAGAGGCACAGATACGCAGTATTTT. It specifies CASSVEGRRGTDTQYF. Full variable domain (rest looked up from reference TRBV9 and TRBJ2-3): DSGVTQTPKHLITATGQRVTLRCSPRSGDLSVYWYQQSLDQGLQFLIQYYNGEERAKGNILERFSAQQFPDLHSELNLSSLELGDSALYFCASSVEGRRGTDTQYFGPGTRLTVL.

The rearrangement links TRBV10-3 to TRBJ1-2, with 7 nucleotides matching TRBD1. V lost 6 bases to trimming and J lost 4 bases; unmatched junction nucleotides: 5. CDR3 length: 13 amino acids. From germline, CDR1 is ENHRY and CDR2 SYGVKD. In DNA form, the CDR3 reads TGTGCCATCAGCCCACAGGGGAGCTATGGCTACACCTTC. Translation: CAISPQGSYGYTF.

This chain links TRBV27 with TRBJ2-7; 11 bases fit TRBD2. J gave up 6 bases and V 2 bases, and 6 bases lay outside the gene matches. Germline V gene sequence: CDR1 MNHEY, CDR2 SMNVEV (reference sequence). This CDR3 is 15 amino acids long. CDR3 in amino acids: CASSLITSGGSEQYF. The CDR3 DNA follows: TGTGCCAGCAGTTTAATTACTAGCGGGGGAAGCGAGCAGTACTTC.

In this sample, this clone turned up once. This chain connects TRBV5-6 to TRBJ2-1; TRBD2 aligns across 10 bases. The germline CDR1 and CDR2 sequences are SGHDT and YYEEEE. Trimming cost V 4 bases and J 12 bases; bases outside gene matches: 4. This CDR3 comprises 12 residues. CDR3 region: CASSQSGRGQFF. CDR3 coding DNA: TGTGCCAGCAGCCAAAGCGGGAGGGGGCAGTTCTTC. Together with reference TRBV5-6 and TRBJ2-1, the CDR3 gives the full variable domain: DAGVTQSPTHLIKTRGQQVTLRCSPKSGHDTVSWYQQALGQGPQFIFQYYEEEERQRGNFPDRFSGHQFPNYSSELNVNALLLGDSALYLCASSQSGRGQFFGPGTRLTVL.

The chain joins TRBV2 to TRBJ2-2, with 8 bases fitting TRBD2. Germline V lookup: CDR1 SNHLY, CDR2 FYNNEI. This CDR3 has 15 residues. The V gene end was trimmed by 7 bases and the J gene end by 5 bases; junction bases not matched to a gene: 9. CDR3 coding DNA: TGTGCCAGCAATCGGCTAGCGGGTAGAACCGGGGAGCTGTTTTTT. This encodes CASNRLAGRTGELFF.

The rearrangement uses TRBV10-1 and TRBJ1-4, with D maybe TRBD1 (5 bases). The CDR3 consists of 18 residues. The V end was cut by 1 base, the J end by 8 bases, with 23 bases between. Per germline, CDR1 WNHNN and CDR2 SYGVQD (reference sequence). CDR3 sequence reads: CASSEFSRGTTPYEKLFF. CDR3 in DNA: TGCGCCAGCAGTGAGTTTTCGCGGGGCACCACGCCGTACGAAAAACTGTTTTTT.

The CDR3 reads CASSYPGANNYGYTF. As DNA, the CDR3 is TGTGCCAGCAGTTATCCCGGGGCCAATAACTATGGCTACACCTTC. The chain combines TRBV6-6 with TRBJ1-2, with a tentative D call TRBD1 (5 bases). The germline V gene encodes CDR1 MNHNY and CDR2 SVGAGI (reference sequence). V lost 3 bases and J lost 1, with 12 bases in between. The CDR3 contains 15 residues.

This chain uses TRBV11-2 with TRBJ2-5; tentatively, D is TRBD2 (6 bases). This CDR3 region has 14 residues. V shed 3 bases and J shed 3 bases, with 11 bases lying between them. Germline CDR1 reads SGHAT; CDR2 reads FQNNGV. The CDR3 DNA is TGTGCCAGCAGCTTCGCACCGGGAGAAGAGACCCAGTACTTC. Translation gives CASSFAPGEETQYF. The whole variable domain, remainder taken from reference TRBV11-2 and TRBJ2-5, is EAGVAQSPRYKIIEKRQSVAFWCNPISGHATLYWYQQILGQGPKLLIQFQNNGVVDDSQLPKDRFSAERLKGVDSTLKIQPAKLEDSAVYLCASSFAPGEETQYFGPGTRLLVL.

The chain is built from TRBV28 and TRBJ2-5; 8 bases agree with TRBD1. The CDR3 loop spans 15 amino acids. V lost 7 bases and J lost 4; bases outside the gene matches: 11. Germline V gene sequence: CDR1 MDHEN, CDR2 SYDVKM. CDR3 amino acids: CASILRGRGPETQYF. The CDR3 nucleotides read TGTGCCAGCATCCTGAGGGGCAGGGGGCCAGAGACCCAGTACTTC.

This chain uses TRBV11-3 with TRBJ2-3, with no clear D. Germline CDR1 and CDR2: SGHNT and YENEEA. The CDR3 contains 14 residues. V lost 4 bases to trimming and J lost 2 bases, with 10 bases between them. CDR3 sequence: CASSYDGNTDTQYF. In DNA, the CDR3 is TGTGCCAGCAGCTATGACGGTAACACAGATACGCAGTATTTT.

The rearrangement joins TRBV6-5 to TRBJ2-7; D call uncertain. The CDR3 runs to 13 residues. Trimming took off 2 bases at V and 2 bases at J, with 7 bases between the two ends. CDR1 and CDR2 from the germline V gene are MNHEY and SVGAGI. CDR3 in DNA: TGTGCCAGCAGTTACGGGTCCACCTACGAGCAGTACTTC. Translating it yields CASSYGSTYEQYF.